The 21 T cell receptor beta chains presented below share a single source sample, sequenced in a study of cytomegalovirus exposure and HLA in healthy donors (dated by TCRdb to 2017 to 2019). Libraries were prepared through the immunoSEQ multiplex PCR assay. For the multiplex PCR, a mixture combining 60 forward primers for TCR Vbeta segments and 13 reverse primers for TCR Jbeta segments was used. TCRdb's version of the immuneACCESS table is confined to in-frame rearrangements and falls short of the full clone set. An unresolved V gene accounts for under half of the shortfall where checked; the remainder is of unknown origin. For this sample the table gives 30,000 to 45,000 clones, of which about nine tenths were detected only once. The ten largest clones represent over 10% of the sample. Sequences were obtained from PBMCs. Every receptor here comes from a woman between 40 and 55 years old in good health and CMV-seropositive.

This clone was seen once. The V and J genes are TRBV10-3 and TRBJ2-3; D perhaps matches TRBD2 (7 bases). This CDR3 region has 17 residues. CDR1 and CDR2 (germline): ENHRY, SYGVKD. Trimming stripped 0 bases from V and 5 bases from J, with 18 bases between. In nucleotides, the CDR3 is TGTGCCATCAGTGAGTCGACGGGACGGGGGGCCGTAGATACGCAGTATTTT. Translating gives CAISESTGRGAVDTQYF.

The CDR3: CALDRTNEKLFF. CDR3 nucleotides: TGTGCCCTGGACAGAACTAATGAAAAACTGTTTTTT. The chain couples TRBV7-9 to TRBJ1-4, with TRBD1 as a possible D gene (6 bases). The CDR3 is 12 amino acids. The V end lost 11 bases, the J end lost 1 base, and 8 bases lay between the germline ends. The V gene's germline CDR1 is SEHNR and CDR2 FQNEAQ (reference sequence). The full variable domain, in which reference TRBV7-9 and TRBJ1-4 provide the parts outside the CDR3, is DTGVSQNPRHKITKRGQNVTFRCDPISEHNRLYWYRQTLGQGPEFLTYFQNEAQLEKSRLLSDRFSAERPKGSFSTLEIQRTEQGDSAMYLCALDRTNEKLFFGSGTQLSVL.

This clone showed up just a few times. The V call is TRBV28, the J call TRBJ1-5; D uncertain. CDR1 and CDR2 from the germline V gene are MDHEN and SYDVKM. V gave up 3 bases and J gave up 0 bases, with 15 bases separating them. The length of the CDR3 is 17 residues. The CDR3, as DNA: TGTGCCAGCAGTTTCTATTCGTCGGGAGTTAGCAATCAGCCCCAGCATTTT. It specifies CASSFYSSGVSNQPQHF.

The chain joins TRBV10-2 to TRBJ1-6; D may be TRBD1 (5 bases). Germline V gene lookup returns CDR1 WSHSY and CDR2 SAAADI. CDR3 length: 13 amino acids. The V and J ends lost 6 bases and 6 bases respectively, with 9 bases between them. The CDR3 loop is CASSREVNSPLHF. The CDR3 DNA reads TGCGCCAGCAGCAGGGAGGTTAATTCACCCCTCCACTTT.

This chain joins TRBV10-3 and TRBJ1-1; the match to TRBD1 covers 7 bases. Germline CDR1 and CDR2: ENHRY and SYGVKD. Trimming removed 9 bases from V and 0 bases from J; junction bases left unmatched: 1. This CDR3 has 12 amino acids. The CDR3 nucleotides read TGTGCCATACAGGGGTTGAACACTGAAGCTTTCTTT. Protein: CAIQGLNTEAFF.

The CDR3 protein is CASREGLPARGYTF. The CDR3 coding sequence is TGTGCCAGCAGGGAGGGACTTCCAGCGAGGGGCTACACCTTC. This chain joins TRBV5-6 and TRBJ1-2; D is possibly TRBD1 (5 bases). The CDR3 totals 14 residues. Germline assignment: CDR1 SGHDT and CDR2 YYEEEE. V was clipped by 5 bases and J by 8 bases, with 19 bases between them.

The CDR3 sequence is CASSLVLAEETQYF. For the CDR3, the DNA is TGCGCCAGCAGCTTGGTGCTAGCGGAAGAGACCCAGTACTTC. The gene calls are TRBV5-1 and TRBJ2-5, with TRBD2 matching over 7 bases. J gave up 3 bases and V 0 bases, and 2 bases lay outside the gene matches. The CDR3 contains 14 residues. Germline CDR1 and CDR2: SGHRS and YFSETQ.

This rearrangement joins TRBV5-1 to TRBJ2-7, with TRBD1 matching over 9 bases. V was clipped by 0 bases and J by 5 bases; unmatched bases: 6. The CDR3 contains 15 residues. CDR1 is SGHRS and CDR2 is YFSETQ in the germline V gene. The CDR3 DNA reads as TGCGCCAGCAGCTTGGAGGGACAGGGAATACACGAGCAGTACTTC. Its translation: CASSLEGQGIHEQYF. Full variable domain (remainder filled in from reference TRBV5-1 and TRBJ2-7): KAGVTQTPRYLIKTRGQQVTLSCSPISGHRSVSWYQQTPGQGLQFLFEYFSETQRNKGNFPGRFSGRQFSNSRSEMNVSTLELGDSALYLCASSLEGQGIHEQYFGPGTRLTVT.

This chain links TRBV4-3 with TRBJ2-2; tentatively, D is TRBD2 (6 bases). Germline V gene sequence: CDR1 LGHNA, CDR2 YSLEER. The V and J ends lost 2 bases and 7 bases respectively, with 17 bases between them. This CDR3 is 16 amino acids long. The CDR3 reads CASSQTGPGGIGELFF. DNA of the CDR3: TGCGCCAGCAGCCAAACGGGTCCTGGCGGGATCGGGGAGCTGTTTTTT.

This rearrangement joins TRBV9 to TRBJ1-1; TRBD1 matches at 7 bases. Germline assignment: CDR1 SGDLS and CDR2 YYNGEE. Trimming at V came to 0 bases and at J to 8 bases, leaving 4 bases not matched to a gene. This CDR3 is built from 13 residues. CDR3 sequence reads: CASSVEGQIEAFF. The CDR3 DNA follows: TGTGCCAGCAGCGTAGAGGGACAGATCGAAGCTTTCTTT.

CDR3 residues: CASSRGQAYASNYGYTF. CDR3 bases: TGTGCCAGCAGCAGGGGACAGGCCTATGCGTCTAACTATGGCTACACCTTC. This sequence joins TRBV9 and TRBJ1-2; 8 bases fit TRBD1. CDR1 is SGDLS and CDR2 is YYNGEE in the germline V gene. This CDR3 contains 17 residues. V trimming: 4 bases; J trimming: 0 bases; junction bases outside the gene matches: 11.

The rearrangement joins TRBV7-6 to TRBJ2-5; TRBD2 matches 10 bases. Germline CDR1 and CDR2: SGHVS and FNYEAQ. V was pared by 5 bases and J by 5 bases, with 11 bases of the junction left unmatched. This CDR3 region has 16 residues. CDR3 protein: CASSGGIAGGGETQYF. The CDR3 DNA reads as TGTGCCAGCAGCGGAGGAATAGCGGGGGGCGGGGAGACCCAGTACTTC.

This clone was observed a handful of times. The V gene is TRBV5-5, the J gene TRBJ1-2; TRBD1 matches 7 bases. The V segment lost 4 bases and the J segment 3 bases; nucleotides outside the gene matches: 12. The CDR3 covers 16 residues. The V gene's germline CDR1 is SGHKS and CDR2 YYEKEE (reference sequence). Written as DNA, the CDR3 is TGTGCCAGCAGCCAAGAACAGGACAGGCAATACTATGGCTACACCTTC. Protein sequence: CASSQEQDRQYYGYTF.

This chain uses TRBV4-1 with TRBJ2-1; TRBD1 agrees at 10 bases. This CDR3 has 15 residues. Per germline, CDR1 MGHRA and CDR2 YSYEKL. The ends lost 4 bases at V and 7 bases at J; junction bases unmatched: 7. CDR3 residues: CASSRVPGQGNEQFF. In DNA form, the CDR3 reads TGCGCCAGCAGCCGAGTCCCGGGACAGGGGAATGAGCAGTTCTTC.

The J gene is TRBJ2-3, the V gene TRBV7-9; D is unclear. The CDR3 is 14 amino acids. Germline lookup yields CDR1 SEHNR and CDR2 FQNEAQ (reference sequence). V lost 2 bases, J lost 1 base, and 7 bases lay in between. CDR3 in DNA: TGTGCCAGCAGCTTAACCCAGGGCACAGATACGCAGTATTTT. It is translated as CASSLTQGTDTQYF.

The genes are TRBV7-2 and TRBJ2-5; possible D gene TRBD2, 7 bases. Germline CDR1 reads SGHTA; CDR2 reads FQGNSA. The V and J ends lost 5 bases and 5 bases respectively, with 18 bases between them. The CDR3 is made up of 15 amino acids. This CDR3 is CASSPPGGGRETQYF. As DNA, the CDR3 is TGTGCCAGCAGCCCACCCGGCGGGGGCAGGGAGACCCAGTACTTC.

The V and J genes are TRBV6-1 and TRBJ2-7; D might be TRBD1 (5 bases). The germline V and J ends were trimmed by 4 bases and 0 bases, with 10 bases remaining between them. The CDR3 length is 14 residues. Germline V gene data show CDR1 as MNHNS and CDR2 as SASEGT. The CDR3 spells CASSATDSSYEQYF. CDR3 bases: TGTGCCAGCAGTGCCACTGACAGCTCCTACGAGCAGTACTTC.

CDR3: CASLREATYGYTF. The CDR3 DNA sequence: TGTGCCAGCCTCAGGGAGGCTACTTATGGCTACACCTTC. This rearrangement joins TRBV28 to TRBJ1-2; TRBD1 might be the D (5 bases). There are 13 residues in the CDR3. From germline, CDR1 is MDHEN and CDR2 SYDVKM. Between the trimmed V and J ends, which lost 8 bases and 5 bases, there was a span of 15 bases.

DNA for the CDR3: TGCGCCAGCAGTGATCTGGGGACAGGGGTCGACGAGCAGTACTTC. Amino acid sequence: CASSDLGTGVDEQYF. The rearrangement joins TRBV10-2 to TRBJ2-7; 10 positions match TRBD1. The ends lost 3 bases at V and 5 bases at J; junction bases unmatched: 7. The CDR3 is 15 amino acids. Germline V CDR1 and CDR2: WSHSY, SAAADI.

This chain links TRBV25-1 with TRBJ2-1; D might be TRBD2 (6 bases). This CDR3 contains 13 residues. V was cut by 2 bases and J by 10 bases, with 12 bases left in between. The V gene's germline CDR1 is MGHDK and CDR2 SYGVNS. CDR3 sequence (DNA): TGTGCCAGCAGTGAAGGCGGAGGGGTGGAGCAGTTCTTC. This gives the protein CASSEGGGVEQFF.

The chain carries TRBV30 and TRBJ1-1; tentatively, D is TRBD1 (5 bases). Germline CDR1 GTSNPN, CDR2 SVGIG (reference sequence). V lost 5 bases and J 4 bases, leaving 17 bases between the germline ends. This CDR3 region has 14 residues. The CDR3: CAWDRKRGFTEAFF. The CDR3 nucleotides read TGTGCCTGGGATAGAAAACGGGGGTTCACTGAAGCTTTCTTT. The full variable domain, its missing parts supplied by reference TRBV30 and TRBJ1-1, is SQTIHQWPATLVQPVGSPLSLECTVEGTSNPNLYWYRQAAGRGLQLLFYSVGIGQISSEVPQNLSASRPQDRQFILSSKKLLLSDSGFYLCAWDRKRGFTEAFFGQGTRLTVV.